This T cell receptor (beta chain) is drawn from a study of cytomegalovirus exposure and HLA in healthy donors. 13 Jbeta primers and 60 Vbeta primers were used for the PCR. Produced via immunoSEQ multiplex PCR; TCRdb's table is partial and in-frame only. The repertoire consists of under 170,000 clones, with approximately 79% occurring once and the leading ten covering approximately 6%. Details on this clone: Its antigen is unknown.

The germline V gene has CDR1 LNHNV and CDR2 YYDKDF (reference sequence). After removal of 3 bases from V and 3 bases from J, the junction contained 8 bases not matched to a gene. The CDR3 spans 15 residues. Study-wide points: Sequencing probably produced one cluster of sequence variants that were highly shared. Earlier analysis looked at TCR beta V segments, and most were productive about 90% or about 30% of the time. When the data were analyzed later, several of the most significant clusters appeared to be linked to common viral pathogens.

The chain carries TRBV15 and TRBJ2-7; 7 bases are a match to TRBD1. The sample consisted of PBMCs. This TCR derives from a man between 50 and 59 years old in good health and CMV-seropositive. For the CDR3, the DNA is TGTGCCACCAGCAGCCGGGACAGCCGATTCTACGAGCAGTACTTC. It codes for CATSSRDSRFYEQYF.